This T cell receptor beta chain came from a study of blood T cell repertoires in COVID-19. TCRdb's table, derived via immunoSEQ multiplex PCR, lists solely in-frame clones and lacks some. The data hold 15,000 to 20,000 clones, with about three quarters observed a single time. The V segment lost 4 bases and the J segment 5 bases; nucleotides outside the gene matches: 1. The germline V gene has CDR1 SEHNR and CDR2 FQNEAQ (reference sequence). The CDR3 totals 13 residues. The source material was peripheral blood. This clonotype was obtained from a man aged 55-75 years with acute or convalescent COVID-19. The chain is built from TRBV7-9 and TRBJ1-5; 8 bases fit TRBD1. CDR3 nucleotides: TGTGCCAGCAGCTCGGGACAGGATCAGCCCCAGCATTTT. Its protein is CASSSGQDQPQHF.